What follows are 32 T cell receptor beta chains derived from one specimen sequenced in a study of blood T cell repertoires in COVID-19. Assay: immunoSEQ multiplex PCR; the TCRdb copy retains only in-frame clones and omits some. The table shows hundreds of thousands of clones, with around 91% occurring only once. Sequencing input: peripheral blood. Source of these receptors: an older woman with acute or convalescent COVID-19.

V usage is TRBV6-5 and J usage is TRBJ2-3; TRBD2 aligns across 9 bases. The CDR3 totals 15 residues. Per the germline V gene, CDR1 is MNHEY and CDR2 is SVGAGI. J was trimmed by 1 base and V by 9 bases; bases with no gene match: 8. The CDR3 loop reads CASSTSGLRTDTQYF. Here the CDR3 DNA reads TGTGCCAGTTCTACTAGCGGGTTGCGCACAGATACGCAGTATTTT.

CDR3 sequence: CASHEGEPARAGELFF. Here the CDR3 DNA reads TGTGCCAGCCACGAGGGGGAGCCCGCCCGGGCCGGGGAGCTGTTTTTT. V gene TRBV2 combines with J gene TRBJ2-2; possibly TRBD1 for D (6 bases). The CDR3 length is 16 residues. Germline CDR1 SNHLY, CDR2 FYNNEI. With 8 bases removed from V and 6 bases from J, the gap between germline ends came to 22 bases.

This clone was seen just once. The chain has TRBV13 and TRBJ1-6, with TRBD1 identical over 7 bases. In germline, CDR1 is PRHDT, CDR2 FYEKMQ (reference sequence). V shed 5 bases, J shed 0 bases, and the junction held 1 base outside the gene matches. The CDR3 runs to 15 residues. CDR3 nucleotides: TGTGCCAGCAGCCCAGGGGGCTCCTATAATTCACCCCTCCACTTT. Translating it yields CASSPGGSYNSPLHF. The full variable domain, in which reference TRBV13 and TRBJ1-6 provide the parts outside the CDR3, is AAGVIQSPRHLIKEKRETATLKCYPIPRHDTVYWYQQGPGQDPQFLISFYEKMQSDKGSIPDRFSAQQFSDYHSELNMSSLELGDSALYFCASSPGGSYNSPLHFGNGTRLTVT.

This clone was detected a few times. CDR3 protein: CASSQPGGSYEQYF. The CDR3 coding sequence is TGCGCCAGCAGCCAACCAGGGGGTTCCTACGAGCAGTACTTC. The V call is TRBV4-1, the J call TRBJ2-7; 7 bases line up with TRBD1. This CDR3 is 14 amino acids long. The germline V gene encodes CDR1 MGHRA and CDR2 YSYEKL. With V trimmed by 2 bases and J by 1 base, 2 bases remained unmatched.

CDR3 bases: TGTGCCAGTAGTGCCGCCGGGGGACAGCCCCAGCATTTT. Its translation: CASSAAGGQPQHF. The gene calls are TRBV19 and TRBJ1-5, with D possibly being TRBD1 (5 bases). V was pared by 5 bases and J by 7 bases, with 12 bases between. The CDR3 has 13 amino acids. Looked up from germline, CDR1 is LNHDA and CDR2 is SQIVND (reference sequence).

V usage is TRBV19 and J usage is TRBJ1-2, with D possibly being TRBD1 (6 bases). The V end was cut by 3 bases, the J end by 4 bases, with 15 bases between. This CDR3 has 15 amino acids. Germline V gene sequence: CDR1 LNHDA, CDR2 SQIVND (reference sequence). The CDR3 loop is CASSIPRDTFYGYTF. The DNA for the CDR3 is TGTGCCAGTAGTATTCCCCGGGACACCTTCTATGGCTACACCTTC.

CDR3 residues: CASSSNRLTEAFF. CDR3 bases: TGTGCCAGCAGTTCAAACAGGTTAACTGAAGCTTTCTTT. This chain uses TRBV12-3 or TRBV12-4 with TRBJ1-1; the D gene is possibly TRBD1 (5 bases). The CDR3 has 13 residues. V was shortened by 4 bases and J by 5 bases, with 11 bases between the two germline ends.

The chain employs TRBV7-2 and TRBJ1-5; TRBD1 agrees at 10 bases. Trimming took 6 bases from V and 7 from J; bases not matched to a gene: 6. Per germline, CDR1 SGHTA and CDR2 FQGNSA. The CDR3 length is 14 residues. In DNA form, the CDR3 reads TGTGCCAGCAGAAGACAGGGGGCGAGACAGCCCCAGCATTTT. It codes for CASRRQGARQPQHF.

The V and J genes are TRBV7-3 and TRBJ1-1; 7 bases map to TRBD1. Germline trimming cut 5 bases from V and 8 bases from J; bases unmatched to any gene: 11. The CDR3 has 14 amino acids. Per the germline V gene, CDR1 is SGHTA and CDR2 is FQGTGA. The CDR3 loop reads CASSLSKSTGEAFF. The CDR3 DNA is TGTGCCAGCAGCCTTAGTAAATCGACAGGGGAAGCTTTCTTT.

CDR3 nucleotides: TGTGCCAGCAGCTTGTACAGGGGGCCCTACGAGCAGTACTTC. As protein: CASSLYRGPYEQYF. The chain uses TRBV7-9 and TRBJ2-7; the match to TRBD1 covers 9 bases. CDR1 is SEHNR and CDR2 is FQNEAQ in the germline V gene (reference sequence). Trimming removed 3 bases from V and 2 bases from J; junction bases left unmatched: 2. This CDR3 spans 14 amino acids.

The chain recombines TRBV5-4 with TRBJ1-4; D gene uncertain. The CDR3 covers 13 residues. CDR1 and CDR2 (germline): SGHNT, YYREEE (reference sequence). V shed 5 bases and J shed 5 bases, with 10 bases lying between them. CDR3: CASRDKQNEKLFF. The CDR3 coding sequence is TGTGCCAGCAGAGATAAACAGAATGAAAAACTGTTTTTT. The variable domain in full, with the rest retrieved from reference TRBV5-4 and TRBJ1-4, is ETGVTQSPTHLIKTRGQQVTLRCSSQSGHNTVSWYQQALGQGPQFIFQYYREEENGRGNFPPRFSGLQFPNYSSELNVNALELDDSALYLCASRDKQNEKLFFGSGTQLSVL.

The chain combines TRBV18 with TRBJ1-4; 8 bases agree with TRBD1. J gave up 7 bases and V 6 bases, and 10 bases lay outside the gene matches. The CDR3 is 15 residues long. Germline lookup yields CDR1 KGHSH and CDR2 LQKENI. This CDR3 is CASSPLAGGSEKLFF. The CDR3 nucleotides are TGTGCCAGCTCCCCCCTGGCAGGGGGCAGTGAAAAACTGTTTTTT. The full variable domain, its missing parts supplied by reference TRBV18 and TRBJ1-4, is NAGVMQNPRHLVRRRGQEARLRCSPMKGHSHVYWYRQLPEEGLKFMVYLQKENIIDESGMPKERFSAEFPKEGPSILRIQQVVRGDSAAYFCASSPLAGGSEKLFFGSGTQLSVL.

This clone was detected only a few times. V and J are TRBV7-3 and TRBJ1-1; D might be TRBD1 (6 bases). Germline values: CDR1 SGHTA, CDR2 FQGTGA. Trimming removed 5 bases from V and 1 base from J, with 14 bases in between. This CDR3 spans 15 amino acids. The CDR3 sequence: CASSRTQTGNTEAFF. The CDR3, as DNA: TGTGCCAGCAGCCGGACACAGACAGGGAACACTGAAGCTTTCTTT.

The chain links TRBV28 to TRBJ1-4; D may be TRBD1 (6 bases). This CDR3 has 19 amino acids. Germline CDR1 and CDR2: MDHEN and SYDVKM. Trimming cost V 2 bases and J 5 bases, with 24 bases left between them. In DNA, the CDR3 is TGTGCCAGCAGTTTACTCCCAGGGCGGTTAGGGGGTAAGAATGAAAAACTGTTTTTT. This encodes CASSLLPGRLGGKNEKLFF.

The chain joins TRBV24-1 to TRBJ2-2; TRBD1 matches at 7 bases. The V segment lost 4 bases and the J segment 1 base; nucleotides outside the gene matches: 8. The germline V gene has CDR1 KGHDR and CDR2 SFDVKD. This CDR3 spans 17 amino acids. CDR3 nucleotide sequence: TGTGCCACCAGTGAACTACTGACAGGGTTGAACACCGGGGAGCTGTTTTTT. Amino acid sequence: CATSELLTGLNTGELFF.

The J gene is TRBJ2-3, the V gene TRBV27; no clear D gene. Germline-derived CDR1 and CDR2 are MNHEY and SMNVEV (reference sequence). The CDR3 is 14 residues long. With 5 bases removed from V and 2 bases from J, the gap between germline ends came to 11 bases. The CDR3 coding sequence is TGTGCCAGCAGTAGTCGGCGGCTCACAGATACGCAGTATTTT. Amino acids: CASSSRRLTDTQYF.

The chain joins TRBV27 to TRBJ2-2; 9 positions agree with TRBD1. CDR1 is MNHEY, CDR2 SMNVEV, per germline (reference sequence). This CDR3 is built from 15 residues. Losses at the gene ends were 4 bases for V and 6 bases for J; bases not matched to a gene: 6. In DNA form, the CDR3 reads TGTGCCAGCAGTTCCGGACAGGGGAGGGCCGGGGAGCTGTTTTTT. Translation: CASSSGQGRAGELFF.

The chain recombines TRBV5-1 with TRBJ2-1; D is perhaps TRBD1 (5 bases). This CDR3 contains 14 residues. Germline CDR1 is SGHRS and CDR2 is YFSETQ. The germline V and J ends were trimmed by 1 base and 8 bases, with 13 bases remaining between them. This CDR3 reads CASSLRSDSYEQFF. As DNA, the CDR3 is TGCGCCAGCAGCTTGAGGAGCGACAGTTATGAGCAGTTCTTC.

The chain is built from TRBV6-1 and TRBJ1-3; maybe TRBD1 (6 bases). V was pared by 3 bases and J by 4 bases, with 7 bases between. Germline lookup yields CDR1 MNHNS and CDR2 SASEGT. The CDR3 loop spans 13 amino acids. The CDR3 here is CASSDGQGNTIYF. For the CDR3, the DNA is TGTGCCAGCAGTGACGGACAGGGAAACACCATATATTTT.

The chain combines TRBV24-1 with TRBJ2-2; tentative D call: TRBD2 (5 bases). CDR1 is KGHDR and CDR2 is SFDVKD in the germline V gene. The CDR3 runs 15 residues. V lost 5 bases and J lost 4, with 13 bases in between. Here the CDR3 reads CATSGSSRGTGELFF. The CDR3 DNA reads TGTGCCACCAGTGGTTCCAGCCGGGGCACCGGGGAGCTGTTTTTT.

V is TRBV15 and J is TRBJ1-5; D gene uncertain. The CDR3 runs to 14 residues. Germline V gene lookup returns CDR1 LNHNV and CDR2 YYDKDF (reference sequence). The V and J ends lost 1 base and 1 base respectively, with 5 bases between them. The DNA of the CDR3 is TGTGCCACCAGCAGAGCACACAGCAATCAGCCCCAGCATTTT. Translated: CATSRAHSNQPQHF.

V usage is TRBV4-2 and J usage is TRBJ2-2; 10 nucleotides align to TRBD2. The length of the CDR3 is 21 residues. Trimming removed 1 base from V and 3 bases from J; junction bases left unmatched: 17. Germline CDR1 LGHNA, CDR2 YNFKEQ. The CDR3 region has the DNA TGTGCCAGCAGCCAAGTTAGCAGCTTTGGGAGCGGGAGGGCCCACACCGGGGAGCTGTTTTTT. Its protein is CASSQVSSFGSGRAHTGELFF.

The rearrangement uses TRBV6-6 and TRBJ2-5; 9 bases fit TRBD1. CDR1 and CDR2 from the germline V gene are MNHNY and SVGAGI (reference sequence). The CDR3 is made up of 15 amino acids. V was clipped by 0 bases and J by 3 bases; unmatched bases: 2. In nucleotides, the CDR3 is TGTGCCAGCAGTTACTCCGGGACAGGGAAAGAGACCCAGTACTTC. It is translated as CASSYSGTGKETQYF.

This rearrangement joins TRBV4-2 to TRBJ2-2; TRBD2 aligns across 8 bases. Germline CDR1 is LGHNA and CDR2 is YNFKEQ. V shed 7 bases, J shed 7 bases, and the junction held 17 bases outside the gene matches. The CDR3 length is 17 residues. CDR3 protein: CASNPGPETGGVGELFF. The CDR3 coding sequence is TGTGCCAGCAACCCTGGACCCGAGACGGGGGGGGTCGGGGAGCTGTTTTTT.

The chain joins TRBV7-9 to TRBJ2-3, with TRBD1 as a possible D gene (6 bases). Germline-derived CDR1 and CDR2 are SEHNR and FQNEAQ (reference sequence). V gave up 8 bases and J gave up 2 bases, with 14 bases separating them. The CDR3 covers 14 residues. The CDR3 protein is CASEGETPTDTQYF. The CDR3 DNA is TGTGCCAGCGAGGGGGAGACACCCACAGATACGCAGTATTTT.

CDR3 residues: CASTLAASYNEQFF. The CDR3, as DNA: TGCGCCAGCACCCTAGCGGCCTCCTACAATGAGCAGTTCTTC. The chain combines TRBV5-1 with TRBJ2-1; the match to TRBD2 covers 7 bases. This CDR3 has 14 amino acids. Trimming cost V 6 bases and J 0 bases; bases outside gene matches: 3. CDR1 is SGHRS, CDR2 YFSETQ, per germline. Using reference TRBV5-1 and TRBJ2-1 for the parts outside the CDR3, the full variable domain is KAGVTQTPRYLIKTRGQQVTLSCSPISGHRSVSWYQQTPGQGLQFLFEYFSETQRNKGNFPGRFSGRQFSNSRSEMNVSTLELGDSALYLCASTLAASYNEQFFGPGTRLTVL.

The V gene is TRBV11-2, the J gene TRBJ2-5, with TRBD2 identical over 9 bases. From germline, CDR1 is SGHAT and CDR2 FQNNGV. V trimming: 5 bases; J trimming: 2 bases; junction bases outside the gene matches: 6. The CDR3 length is 15 residues. DNA for the CDR3: TGTGCCAGCAGCACCCAGCGGGGGGTTCAAGAGACCCAGTACTTC. This encodes CASSTQRGVQETQYF.

The CDR3 nucleotides are TGTGCCAGCAGCCTTTGGAGGGGGCGAGAACAGCCCCAGCATTTT. Amino acids: CASSLWRGREQPQHF. The chain recombines TRBV4-2 with TRBJ1-5; 7 bases fit TRBD1. CDR3 length equals 15 residues. V dropped 4 bases and J dropped 7; count of bases not matched to a gene: 10. CDR1 is LGHNA, CDR2 YNFKEQ, per germline.

In its sample, this clone was seen once. The chain is built from TRBV27 and TRBJ1-2; D may be TRBD1 (6 bases). V shed 2 bases and J shed 6 bases, with 22 bases lying between them. This CDR3 has 17 amino acids. Germline V gene sequence: CDR1 MNHEY, CDR2 SMNVEV (reference sequence). CDR3 sequence (DNA): TGTGCCAGCAGTTTAATAGGGGGGGGGTCGCGGAGGGATGGCTACACCTTC. Translation: CASSLIGGGSRRDGYTF.

This rearrangement joins TRBV28 to TRBJ2-7; D unclear. The germline gives CDR1 MDHEN, CDR2 SYDVKM. Trimming cost V 6 bases and J 6 bases, with 18 bases left between them. This CDR3 is built from 14 residues. The CDR3: CASRLLLEPLEQYF. In DNA form, the CDR3 reads TGTGCCAGCAGGCTCCTCTTAGAACCCCTCGAGCAGTACTTC.

This chain uses TRBV5-1 with TRBJ2-2; tentative D call: TRBD2 (6 bases). V shed 5 bases and J shed 6 bases, with 11 bases lying between them. There are 13 residues in the CDR3. Germline-derived CDR1 and CDR2 are SGHRS and YFSETQ. CDR3 sequence reads: CASRPGTAGELFF. In DNA form, the CDR3 reads TGCGCCAGCAGACCCGGGACTGCCGGGGAGCTGTTTTTT.

The chain has TRBV4-2 and TRBJ1-2; 7 positions match TRBD1. Trimming removed 0 bases from V and 6 bases from J; junction bases left unmatched: 7. Germline loops: CDR1 LGHNA, CDR2 YNFKEQ. The CDR3 spans 15 residues. The CDR3 DNA sequence: TGTGCCAGCAGCCAAGAGACGAGACAGGGCCATGGCTACACCTTC. Translated, it gives CASSQETRQGHGYTF.